Listed below are T cell receptor beta chains from one sample, sequenced in a study of blood T cell repertoires in COVID-19. Sequencing used immunoSEQ multiplex PCR; TCRdb keeps in-frame clones, though not all of them. Of roughly 670,000 clones detected, 90% appear once; the ten largest clones hold under 0.3%. Material for sequencing was peripheral blood. The receptors shown here come from a woman aged 18-29 years with acute or convalescent COVID-19. Both conserved end residues are part of each CDR3. D genes are given only for firm matches. Clone size is not always given. Where it is, it says once, few, many or a class for expanded clones.

>-|TRBJ2-7|-|TRBV2
TGTGCCAGCAGATCAACGCAGGCCCCAGCCTACGAGCAGTACTTC
CASRSTQAPAYEQYF
>-|TRBJ1-2|TRBD1|TRBV5-8
TGTGCCAGCAGCCTCGGACAGGGCAACCACGGGAATGGCTACACCTTC
CASSLGQGNHGNGYTF
>-|TRBJ1-2|-|TRBV5-6
TGTGCCAGCCGCTTCCCGGGACATTTGAACTATGGCTACACCTTC
CASRFPGHLNYGYTF
>-|TRBJ2-2|TRBD2|TRBV4-2
TGTGCCAGCAGCCAAGATCCCCAGCGGGGGAACACCGGGGAGCTGTTTTTT
CASSQDPQRGNTGELFF
>-|TRBJ1-1|-|TRBV11-1
TGTGCCAGCAGCTTCGGGGTCGACACTGAAGCTTTCTTT
CASSFGVDTEAFF
>few|TRBJ1-1|-|TRBV19
TGTGCCAGTAGTATAGGATTCCCGGGGACTGAAGCTTTCTTT
CASSIGFPGTEAFF
>-|TRBJ2-3|-|TRBV11-3
TGTGCCAGCAGCCGACACACAGATACGCAGTATTTT
CASSRHTDTQYF
>-|TRBJ2-3|-|TRBV9
TGTGCCAGCAGCGTAGGTGGGGGGGCCGCAGATACGCAGTATTTT
CASSVGGGAADTQYF
>-|TRBJ1-5|TRBD1|TRBV19
TGTGCCAGTAGTATCTCTTACGCAGGGGGGTTCAATCAGCCCCAGCATTTT
CASSISYAGGFNQPQHF
>-|TRBJ1-2|-|TRBV25-1
TGTGCCAGCAGCGATGGGGGGAACCGCTATGGCTACACCTTC
CASSDGGNRYGYTF
>-|TRBJ1-1|-|TRBV7-4
TGTGCCAGCAGCTTAGGGGCAGCGGGTCACACTGAAGCTTTCTTT
CASSLGAAGHTEAFF
>-|TRBJ2-7|TRBD1|TRBV9
TGTGCCAGCAGCGACGATAGGACAGGATTCTCCTACGAGCAGTACTTC
CASSDDRTGFSYEQYF
>-|TRBJ1-6|-|TRBV2
TGTGCCAGCAGTCACCGACAGGCCCTCTATAATTCACCCCTCCACTTT
CASSHRQALYNSPLHF
>-|TRBJ1-1|-|TRBV7-9
TGTGCCAGCAGCTTATTATTAGGGGCGGATACTGAAGCTTTCTTT
CASSLLLGADTEAFF
>-|TRBJ2-3|-|TRBV7-9
TGTGCCAGCAGCTGGGGTAGCGCAGATACGCAGTATTTT
CASSWGSADTQYF
>-|TRBJ2-2|TRBD2|TRBV7-9
TGTGCCAGCAGCTCGGGACTAGCGGGGGCCCGCACCGGGGAGCTGTTTTTT
CASSSGLAGARTGELFF